The next 21 T cell receptor beta chains were all read from a single sample in a study of read filtering for tumor transcriptome and immune sequencing. The library was built from about 0.4 ug RNA with molecular barcoded adaptors for alpha/delta and beta/gamma chains. TCRdb re-derived calls from the reads in MiXCR, one entry per CDR3 protein. The repertoire holds 5,000 to 6,500 distinct CDR3 sequences, with 23% as singletons. The specimen sequenced was a population of CD138-negative cells sorted from bone marrow. These receptors were taken from a donor at least 40 years old with multiple myeloma.

This clonotype was recorded at least ten times. V gene TRBV15 combines with J gene TRBJ2-1; D is ambiguous. CDR1 and CDR2 (germline): LNHNV, YYDKDF (reference sequence). The CDR3 spans 13 residues. V was clipped by 1 base and J by 9 bases, with 10 bases between them. DNA of the CDR3: TGTGCCACCAGCAGAGGGTCTTTTGGTGAGCAGTTCTTC. Translating it yields CATSRGSFGEQFF.

This clonotype was seen repeatedly, ten times or more. The chain joins TRBV5-1 to TRBJ2-1, with TRBD2 matching over 14 bases. The germline gives CDR1 SGHRS, CDR2 YFSETQ. The CDR3 spans 16 residues. V gave up 3 bases and J gave up 4 bases; unmatched junction bases: 3. CDR3 residues: CASSWTSGRRYNEQFF. The DNA for the CDR3 is TGCGCCAGCAGCTGGACTAGCGGGAGGCGTTACAATGAGCAGTTCTTC.

On this clonotype: This probably arose from a read error, given a far larger clone one base away. The chain combines TRBV28 with TRBJ1-6; D remains unclear. The CDR3 sequence is 13 residues long. Germline loops: CDR1 MDHEN, CDR2 SYDVKM. The CDR3 here is CASRLTPGTEVFF. CDR3 nucleotide sequence: TGTGCCAGCAGACTTACCCCCGGCACTGAAGTTTTCTTT. Supplemented by reference TRBV28 and TRBJ1-6, the full variable domain reads DVKVTQSSRYLVKRTGEKVFLECVQDMDHENMFWYRQDPGLGLRLIYFSYDVKMKEKGDIPEGYSVSREKKERFSLILESASTNQTSMYLCASRLTPGTEVFFGNGTRLTVT.

A remark on this clonotype: A junction end diverges from the germline sequence, so it may reflect a read error. The rearrangement links TRBV3-1 to TRBJ2-7, with unresolved D. The germline gives CDR1 LGHDT, CDR2 YNNKEL (reference sequence). This CDR3 spans 15 amino acids. CDR3 in DNA: TGTGCCAGCAGCCCCTACCCAACCCCCGCCTACGAACAGTACTTC. It is translated as CASSPYPTPAYEQYF.

The CDR3 reads CASSQYRGSYQETQYF. CDR3 coding DNA: TGCGCCAGCAGCCAATACAGGGGGTCGTACCAAGAGACCCAGTACTTC. The chain links TRBV4-3 to TRBJ2-5, with TRBD1 matching over 8 bases. Trimming at V came to 2 bases and at J to 0 bases, leaving 5 bases not matched to a gene. Germline lookup yields CDR1 LGHNA and CDR2 YSLEER. The CDR3 covers 16 residues.

This clonotype was seen ten or more times. The chain recombines TRBV4-1 with TRBJ2-7, with TRBD2 identical over 8 bases. Germline V lookup: CDR1 MGHRA, CDR2 YSYEKL. The J segment lost 2 bases and the V segment lost 0 bases, leaving 15 bases of the junction unmatched. CDR3 size: 19 residues. In DNA form, the CDR3 reads TGCGCCAGCAGCCAAGAGCCCGTTCCCATAGCGGGGCAAACCTACGAGCAGTACTTC. Translating gives CASSQEPVPIAGQTYEQYF.

This clonotype has a count of ten or more. The chain couples TRBV7-8 to TRBJ2-3; maybe TRBD2 (6 bases). Between the trimmed V and J ends, which lost 1 base and 4 bases, there was a span of 15 bases. The CDR3 spans 16 residues. The germline V gene has CDR1 SGHVS and CDR2 FQNEAQ. CDR3 bases: TGTGCCAGCAGCTTAGGTTCCAGGGAGGAGGCAGATACGCAGTATTTT. Protein product: CASSLGSREEADTQYF.

This clonotype was recorded once. It differs at one base from a far larger clone, so likely a read error. CDR3 amino acids: CASSLAYNEQLF. The DNA for the CDR3 is TGTGCCAGCAGCTTGGCCTACAATGAGCAGCTCTTC. This chain joins TRBV7-3 and TRBJ2-1, with D uncertain. CDR3 size: 12 residues. CDR1 is SGHTA, CDR2 FQGTGA, per germline. Variable domain in full (rest from reference TRBV7-3 and TRBJ2-1): GAGVSQTPSNKVTEKGKYVELRCDPISGHTALYWYRQSLGQGPEFLIYFQGTGAADDSGLPNDRFFAVRPEGSVSTLKIQRTERGDSAVYLCASSLAYNEQLFGPGTRLTVL.

By sample share, this clonotype is medium-sized. This chain joins TRBV10-2 and TRBJ2-1; 13 positions agree with TRBD2. This CDR3 is built from 16 residues. The trim removed 7 bases at V and 5 bases at J, leaving 8 bases unmatched. Germline values: CDR1 WSHSY, CDR2 SAAADI. CDR3 region: CASTLLAGGLDNEQFF. In nucleotides, the CDR3 is TGCGCCAGCACCCTACTAGCGGGGGGGCTTGACAATGAGCAGTTCTTC.

This clonotype came up many times. V and J are TRBV28 and TRBJ2-4; D gene uncertain. Germline CDR1 is MDHEN and CDR2 is SYDVKM. With 7 bases removed from V and 1 base from J, the gap between germline ends came to 8 bases. This CDR3 comprises 13 residues. The CDR3 here is CASTPVAKNIQYF. The CDR3 DNA follows: TGTGCCAGCACCCCGGTGGCCAAAAACATTCAGTACTTC.

This clonotype was observed at least ten times. The chain is built from TRBV6-6 and TRBJ2-2; perhaps TRBD1 as D (6 bases). The ends were cut back, 8 bases at V and 7 bases at J, with 14 bases in the middle. Germline values: CDR1 MNHNY, CDR2 SVGAGI (reference sequence). The CDR3 runs 13 residues. The CDR3 DNA follows: TGTGCCAGCGGGGGCCCCCTCGACGGGGAGCTGTTTTTT. As protein: CASGGPLDGELFF.

This clonotype was detected ten times or more. V usage is TRBV3-1 and J usage is TRBJ2-6; D is uncertain. Between the trimmed V and J ends, which lost 0 bases and 0 bases, there was a span of 9 bases. The CDR3 consists of 17 residues. Germline V gene sequence: CDR1 LGHDT, CDR2 YNNKEL (reference sequence). The CDR3 DNA sequence: TGTGCCAGCAGCCAAGATCCGGGCCTCTCTGGGGCCAACGTCCTGACTTTC. This gives the protein CASSQDPGLSGANVLTF.

This clonotype was detected ten times or more. This chain joins TRBV7-2 and TRBJ2-7; either TRBD1 or TRBD2 may supply D (5 bases each). V lost 1 base, J lost 11 bases, and 12 bases lay in between. Germline CDR1 SGHTA, CDR2 FQGNSA. The CDR3 contains 12 residues. CDR3 amino acids: CASSLGGSREYF. The CDR3 DNA is TGTGCCAGCAGCTTAGGGGGGAGCAGGGAGTACTTC.

The chain joins TRBV28 to TRBJ1-5; maybe TRBD1 (5 bases). This CDR3 spans 17 amino acids. Germline-derived CDR1 and CDR2 are MDHEN and SYDVKM. V was cut by 2 bases and J by 2 bases, with 16 bases left in between. This CDR3 reads CASSLGAGRDRNQPQHF. In nucleotides, the CDR3 is TGTGCCAGCAGTTTAGGCGCTGGGAGGGACCGCAATCAGCCCCAGCATTTT. The whole variable domain, filled in from reference TRBV28 and TRBJ1-5, reads DVKVTQSSRYLVKRTGEKVFLECVQDMDHENMFWYRQDPGLGLRLIYFSYDVKMKEKGDIPEGYSVSREKKERFSLILESASTNQTSMYLCASSLGAGRDRNQPQHFGDGTRLSIL.

This clonotype was seen a few times. The chain employs TRBV6-5 and TRBJ1-1; D ambiguous. CDR1 MNHEY and CDR2 SVGAGI come from the germline V gene. The CDR3 is 13 residues long. Trimming shortened V by 7 bases and J by 0 bases, and 9 bases separated the two germline ends. CDR3 protein: CASKFGVNTEAFF. The CDR3, as DNA: TGTGCCAGCAAATTCGGGGTGAACACTGAAGCTTTCTTT.

Points on this clonotype: The junction and the germline gene differ at one end; a read error may be behind it. V gene TRBV7-2 combines with J gene TRBJ2-3; D gene ambiguous. Germline V gene sequence: CDR1 SGHTA, CDR2 FQGNSA. The CDR3 consists of 14 residues. CDR3 loop: CASSLGQVTDTRYF. The CDR3 nucleotides read TGTGCCAGCAGCCTAGGGCAGGTTACAGATACGCGGTATTTT.

This clonotype has a count of ten or more. The rearrangement uses TRBV4-3 and TRBJ1-2; D is undetermined. With 3 bases removed from V and 0 bases from J, the gap between germline ends came to 17 bases. Germline CDR1 reads LGHNA; CDR2 reads YSLEER. The CDR3 contains 17 residues. The CDR3 reads CASSHETMVGANYGYTF. Written as DNA, the CDR3 is TGCGCCAGCAGCCACGAAACGATGGTAGGAGCTAACTATGGCTACACCTTC.

This clonotype was counted a single time. Given a much more abundant clone one base away, this may be a read error. The V call is TRBV6-6, the J call TRBJ2-5, with 10 bases matching TRBD1. V trimming: 7 bases; J trimming: 7 bases; junction bases outside the gene matches: 21. Germline V lookup: CDR1 MNHNY, CDR2 SVGAGI (reference sequence). The CDR3 length is 18 residues. The CDR3 loop reads CASKGELTGGKTRGTQYF. The CDR3, as DNA: TGTGCCAGCAAGGGAGAATTGACAGGGGGCAAGACGAGGGGGACCCAGTACTTC.

This clonotype was observed once. Relative to the germline gene, one junction end is altered; a read error may explain this. V is TRBV6-6 and J is TRBJ2-1; D perhaps matches TRBD2 (6 bases). The germline CDR1 and CDR2 sequences are MNHNY and SVGAGI (reference sequence). CDR3 length equals 14 residues. The CDR3 loop is CASSYPGVRGEQFF. Written as DNA, the CDR3 is TGTGCCAGCAGTTACCCGGGAGTTCGCGGTGAGCAGTTTTTC.

This clonotype was counted many times. The rearrangement uses TRBV6-2 or TRBV6-3 and TRBJ2-3; possible D gene TRBD1, 5 bases. Trimming left V 0 bases short and J 4 bases short, with 8 bases between. This CDR3 contains 14 residues. The germline CDR1 and CDR2 sequences are MNHEY and SVGEGT. CDR3 region: CASSYSRVADTQYF. In DNA, the CDR3 is TGTGCCAGCAGTTACTCCAGGGTTGCAGATACGCAGTATTTT.

The J gene is TRBJ1-1, the V gene TRBV7-2; D call uncertain. CDR1 is SGHTA and CDR2 is FQGNSA in the germline V gene. This CDR3 region has 14 residues. With 1 base removed from V and 6 bases from J, the gap between germline ends came to 12 bases. The CDR3 DNA reads as TGTGCCAGCAGCTTAGAAGGGAGACGTCCTGAAGCTTTCTTT. It translates to CASSLEGRRPEAFF.